The 17 T cell receptor beta chains given below trace back to one sample, sequenced in a study of Ad26.COV2.S vaccination and SARS-CoV-2 variants. The protocol was immunoSEQ multiplex PCR, while the TCRdb copy is restricted to in-frame clones and leaves out a portion. The table has under 250,000 clones, 87% seen once. Described treatment: 19 received Ad26.COV2.S at low or high dose, single or two shots; a few received placebo; per-sample allocation not given. Following the first vaccine or placebo injection, samples were taken on day 63. Specimen: peripheral blood, collected in a trial of Ad26.COV2.S vaccine versus placebo. The receptors stem from a person between 18 and 65 years old who received the Ad26.COV2.S COVID-19 vaccine or a placebo.

The J gene is TRBJ1-5, the V gene TRBV12-3 or TRBV12-4; D gene unclear. The CDR3 consists of 13 residues. The ends were cut back, 2 bases at V and 4 bases at J, with 6 bases in the middle. CDR3 residues: CASSLFRNQPQHF. The CDR3 bases are TGTGCCAGCAGTTTATTCCGGAATCAGCCCCAGCATTTT.

V gene TRBV11-3 combines with J gene TRBJ2-1; possible D gene TRBD2, 5 bases. The CDR3 sequence is 21 residues long. V gave up 0 bases and J gave up 0 bases, with 24 bases separating them. Germline V gives CDR1 SGHNT, CDR2 YENEEA. The CDR3 reads CASSLDRLYPARWSSYNEQFF. CDR3 bases: TGTGCCAGCAGCTTAGATCGACTATATCCAGCTCGATGGAGCTCCTACAATGAGCAGTTCTTC.

V usage is TRBV6-5 and J usage is TRBJ2-5; TRBD1 or TRBD2 may be the D gene (6 bases each). The CDR3 has 15 residues. Germline values: CDR1 MNHEY, CDR2 SVGAGI. The germline V and J ends were trimmed by 6 bases and 5 bases, with 19 bases remaining between them. The CDR3 here is CASSLTRGARETQYF. CDR3 DNA: TGTGCCAGCAGCCTAACGAGGGGGGCTCGGGAGACCCAGTACTTC.

The gene calls are TRBV6-5 and TRBJ1-2, with TRBD1 as a possible D gene (5 bases). V lost 5 bases, J lost 8 bases, and 12 bases lay in between. Germline CDR1 MNHEY, CDR2 SVGAGI. The CDR3 contains 12 residues. In DNA form, the CDR3 reads TGTGCCAGCAGTCGGGGACGAAGGGGCTACACCTTC. Encoded protein: CASSRGRRGYTF.

The V call is TRBV11-1, the J call TRBJ2-2; D remains ambiguous. Germline V CDR1 and CDR2: SGHAT, FQDESV (reference sequence). There are 14 residues in the CDR3. Trimming stripped 5 bases from V and 1 base from J, with 8 bases between. As DNA, the CDR3 is TGTGCCAGCAGCCGTCAAGGGAACACCGGGGAGCTGTTTTTT. This codes for CASSRQGNTGELFF.

This CDR3 reads CASSIEAFANTGELFF. In DNA, the CDR3 is TGTGCCAGTAGTATAGAAGCGTTCGCGAACACCGGGGAGCTGTTTTTT. The chain joins TRBV19 to TRBJ2-2, with D uncertain. In germline, CDR1 is LNHDA, CDR2 SQIVND (reference sequence). V gave up 0 bases and J gave up 0 bases, with 8 bases separating them. The CDR3 totals 16 residues.

The chain joins TRBV2 to TRBJ1-1; D call uncertain. Trimming removed 6 bases at V and 1 base at J, with 12 bases between. The CDR3 has 14 residues. CDR1 and CDR2 from the germline V gene are SNHLY and FYNNEI. The CDR3 DNA reads TGTGCCAGCAGCCCTGGTTGGGGGAACACTGAAGCTTTCTTT. Its protein product is CASSPGWGNTEAFF.

For the CDR3, the DNA is TGTGCCAGCAGCTTAGAACCTAACACTGAAGCTTTCTTT. It yields the protein CASSLEPNTEAFF. This chain uses TRBV7-6 with TRBJ1-1; no reliable D call. Trimming removed 1 base at V and 2 bases at J, with 5 bases between. The CDR3 is 13 amino acids. The germline V gene has CDR1 SGHVS and CDR2 FNYEAQ. Full variable domain (remainder filled in from reference TRBV7-6 and TRBJ1-1): GAGVSQSPRYKVTKRGQDVALRCDPISGHVSLYWYRQALGQGPEFLTYFNYEAQQDKSGLPNDRFSAERPEGSISTLTIQRTEQRDSAMYRCASSLEPNTEAFFGQGTRLTVV.

The chain recombines TRBV6-2 or TRBV6-3 with TRBJ2-1; 9 bases agree with TRBD2. After removal of 2 bases from V and 0 bases from J, the junction contained 8 bases not matched to a gene. This CDR3 has 18 amino acids. Germline CDR1 reads MNHEY; CDR2 reads SVGEGT. The CDR3, as DNA: TGTGCCAGCAGTTACAAGAGGACTAGCGCGAGCTCCTACAATGAGCAGTTCTTC. Translated: CASSYKRTSASSYNEQFF.

The chain employs TRBV21-1 and TRBJ2-7; TRBD1 was called by the table and not checked on the DNA. TRBV21-1 is annotated as a pseudogene. The CDR3 spans 16 residues. CDR3 bases: TGTGCCAGCAGCAAAGCGGTCAGGCCTCCAGACTACGAGCAGTACGTC. Translating gives CASSKAVRPPDYEQYV.

In nucleotides, the CDR3 is TGTGCCAGCAGGGGGACTACCACCTACGAGCAGTACGTC. Translated, it gives CASRGTTTYEQYV. The chain employs TRBV6-5 and TRBJ2-7, with TRBD2 matching 7 bases. This CDR3 has 13 amino acids. Germline trimming cut 6 bases from V and 2 bases from J; bases unmatched to any gene: 4. Germline V gene lookup returns CDR1 MNHEY and CDR2 SVGAGI.

The chain carries TRBV2 and TRBJ1-1; D is unresolved. The germline V gene encodes CDR1 SNHLY and CDR2 FYNNEI. Trimming stripped 7 bases from V and 5 bases from J, with 23 bases between. This CDR3 contains 16 residues. The CDR3 spells CASTGGSIRTGTEAFF. CDR3 sequence (DNA): TGTGCCAGCACAGGAGGTAGTATCCGAACGGGAACTGAAGCTTTCTTT.

V gene TRBV6-2 or TRBV6-3 combines with J gene TRBJ2-3, with 10 bases that match TRBD1. The V gene end was trimmed by 4 bases and the J gene end by 2 bases; junction bases not matched to a gene: 6. Germline CDR1 and CDR2: MNHEY and SVGEGT. The CDR3 contains 16 residues. The CDR3 loop is CASSSAGTGDTDTQYF. The CDR3 DNA follows: TGTGCCAGCAGTTCCGCCGGGACAGGGGACACAGATACGCAGTATTTT.

CDR3 in amino acids: CASSQRVGSITSTSTDTQYF. In DNA form, the CDR3 reads TGTGCCAGCAGCCAAAGGGTGGGGAGTATCACTTCCACTAGCACAGATACGCAGTATTTT. The J gene is TRBJ2-3, the V gene TRBV3-1 (or the pseudogene TRBV3-2), with TRBD2 as a possible D gene (5 bases). The germline V gene has CDR1 LGHDT and CDR2 YNNKEL (reference sequence). The CDR3 has 20 residues. Trimming stripped 2 bases from V and 0 bases from J, with 24 bases between.

V is TRBV7-9 and J is TRBJ1-5; no definite D call. Germline V gene sequence: CDR1 SEHNR, CDR2 FQNEAQ (reference sequence). V lost 5 bases and J 5 bases, leaving 10 bases between the germline ends. The CDR3 consists of 13 residues. The chain's CDR3 is CASSEAVDQPQHF. The CDR3 nucleotides read TGTGCCAGCAGCGAAGCCGTGGATCAGCCCCAGCATTTT.

The V and J genes are TRBV27 and TRBJ1-5; TRBD1 agrees at 8 bases. The CDR3 contains 14 residues. Germline CDR1 reads MNHEY; CDR2 reads SMNVEV (reference sequence). J was trimmed by 7 bases and V by 6 bases; bases with no gene match: 8. CDR3 sequence (DNA): TGTGCCAGCAGATCCGGACAGGGTGGACAGCCCCAGCATTTT. It is translated as CASRSGQGGQPQHF.

V and J are TRBV27 and TRBJ1-2; TRBD1 agrees at 10 bases. The CDR3 spans 15 residues. CDR1 is MNHEY, CDR2 SMNVEV, per germline (reference sequence). With V trimmed by 5 bases and J by 6 bases, 9 bases remained unmatched. Written as DNA, the CDR3 is TGTGCCAGCAGTCCAATCTCCGGGACAGGGGATGGCTACACCTTC. Residues: CASSPISGTGDGYTF.